Following are 16 T cell receptor beta chains from one sample sequenced in a study of blood T cell repertoires in COVID-19. Data came from immunoSEQ multiplex PCR; TCRdb stores just in-frame clones and leaves some out. The sample lists 100,000 to 150,000 clones; around 81% were seen once. Material: peripheral blood. The receptors here all came from a man aged 35 to 55 with active or convalescent COVID-19.

The chain combines TRBV7-2 with TRBJ2-2, with 7 bases that match TRBD1. The germline V gene has CDR1 SGHTA and CDR2 FQGNSA. V shed 5 bases, J shed 7 bases, and the junction held 10 bases outside the gene matches. The CDR3 is made up of 15 amino acids. Here the CDR3 reads CASSPTGSVSGELFF. The CDR3 coding sequence is TGTGCCAGCAGCCCGACAGGGTCAGTCAGCGGGGAGCTGTTTTTT.

The chain has TRBV24-1 and TRBJ2-7, with D perhaps TRBD1 (6 bases). This CDR3 has 12 amino acids. Germline CDR1 KGHDR, CDR2 SFDVKD. The V and J ends lost 3 bases and 4 bases respectively, with 6 bases between them. The chain's CDR3 is CATSDQGYEQYF. CDR3 coding DNA: TGTGCCACCAGTGATCAGGGGTACGAGCAGTACTTC.

This rearrangement joins TRBV5-4 to TRBJ1-4; a weak D match, TRBD1 (5 bases). With 0 bases removed from V and 0 bases from J, the gap between germline ends came to 12 bases. The CDR3 contains 17 residues. Germline CDR1 reads SGHNT; CDR2 reads YYREEE (reference sequence). Here the CDR3 reads CASSLGGIPATNEKLFF. As DNA, the CDR3 is TGTGCCAGCAGCTTGGGGGGCATCCCTGCAACTAATGAAAAACTGTTTTTT.

This clone was observed a single time. V and J are TRBV5-4 and TRBJ1-3; D call uncertain. V was pared by 3 bases and J by 4 bases, with 17 bases between. The CDR3 has 16 residues. In germline, CDR1 is SGHNT, CDR2 YYREEE (reference sequence). CDR3 amino acids: CASSSWAESAGNTIYF. The CDR3 region has the DNA TGTGCCAGCAGCTCCTGGGCCGAGTCGGCGGGAAACACCATATATTTT.

The J gene is TRBJ2-7, the V gene TRBV3-1 (or the pseudogene TRBV3-2), with D tentatively TRBD1 (6 bases). The CDR3 spans 12 residues. Trimming removed 2 bases from V and 6 bases from J, with 8 bases in between. CDR1 is LGHDT and CDR2 is YNNKEL in the germline V gene (reference sequence). CDR3 amino acids: CASSQIRGEQYF. The CDR3, as DNA: TGTGCCAGCAGCCAAATCAGGGGCGAGCAGTACTTC.

The count of this clone is one. The chain uses TRBV29-1 and TRBJ1-2; D not resolved. Germline CDR1 SQVTM, CDR2 ANQGSEA. CDR3 length: 11 amino acids. Trimming removed 0 bases from V and 8 bases from J, with 7 bases in between. In DNA form, the CDR3 reads TGCAGCGTTGAAGAAGCGAGGGGCTACACCTTC. Protein product: CSVEEARGYTF. The complete variable domain, with remaining parts taken from reference TRBV29-1 and TRBJ1-2, reads SAVISQKPSRDICQRGTSLTIQCQVDSQVTMMFWYRQQPGQSLTLIATANQGSEATYESGFVIDKFPISRPNLTFSTLTVSNMSPEDSSIYLCSVEEARGYTFGSGTRLTVV.

In its sample, this clone was seen once. V is TRBV29-1 and J is TRBJ2-2; TRBD2 is a possible D gene (5 bases). Germline V gene data show CDR1 as SQVTM and CDR2 as ANQGSEA. The CDR3 contains 14 residues. With 1 base removed from V and 5 bases from J, the gap between germline ends came to 11 bases. The CDR3 DNA reads as TGCAGCGTTGAAGCGGGGAAGGGAACCGGGGAGCTGTTTTTT. Translated, it gives CSVEAGKGTGELFF.

The rearrangement uses TRBV7-6 and TRBJ2-5, with D perhaps TRBD1 (5 bases). The CDR3 consists of 14 residues. Germline V CDR1 and CDR2: SGHVS, FNYEAQ. Trimming removed 1 base at V and 9 bases at J, with 15 bases between. This CDR3 is CASSLEAQGWSQYF. The CDR3 DNA is TGTGCCAGCAGCTTAGAGGCCCAGGGTTGGTCCCAGTACTTC.

V usage is TRBV29-1 and J usage is TRBJ2-2; D remains unclear. V was cut by 7 bases and J by 2 bases, with 5 bases left in between. Germline V CDR1 and CDR2: SQVTM, ANQGSEA. This CDR3 has 11 amino acids. In DNA form, the CDR3 reads TGCAGCGCCAGAAACACCGGGGAGCTGTTTTTT. Translated, it gives CSARNTGELFF.

This chain connects TRBV5-1 to TRBJ2-3; the match to TRBD2 covers 7 bases. CDR3 length equals 13 residues. The junction had 7 bases not matched to a gene; V was cut back by 6 bases and J by 6 bases. CDR1 and CDR2 from the germline V gene are SGHRS and YFSETQ. CDR3 DNA sequence: TGCGCCAGCACCAAAGACGGGAGGGATACGCAGTATTTT. Its protein is CASTKDGRDTQYF.

The rearrangement links TRBV30 to TRBJ2-2; D ambiguous. There are 11 residues in the CDR3. From germline, CDR1 is GTSNPN and CDR2 SVGIG (reference sequence). With 2 bases removed from V and 7 bases from J, the gap between germline ends came to 5 bases. This CDR3 reads CAWSLSGELFF. In nucleotides, the CDR3 is TGTGCCTGGAGTTTGAGCGGGGAGCTGTTTTTT.

This clone has only a few counts. The chain uses TRBV9 and TRBJ2-2; no definite D call. Trimming took 1 base from V and 5 from J, leaving 6 bases between them. The germline V gene has CDR1 SGDLS and CDR2 YYNGEE. This CDR3 contains 13 residues. Here the CDR3 reads CASSVPVTGELFF. The DNA for the CDR3 is TGTGCCAGCAGCGTACCCGTAACCGGGGAGCTGTTTTTT.

The chain carries TRBV3-1 (or the pseudogene TRBV3-2) and TRBJ1-5; 8 nucleotides align to TRBD1. Unmatched junction bases numbered 10, after V lost 0 bases and J lost 3 bases. Germline values: CDR1 LGHDT, CDR2 YNNKEL (reference sequence). The CDR3 contains 18 residues. The CDR3 loop reads CASSQEFPGTGANQPQHF. DNA of the CDR3: TGTGCCAGCAGCCAAGAGTTCCCCGGGACAGGAGCCAATCAGCCCCAGCATTTT.

The V gene is TRBV19, the J gene TRBJ1-2; 8 positions match TRBD1. Germline V CDR1 and CDR2: LNHDA, SQIVND (reference sequence). The CDR3 spans 17 residues. Trimming removed 5 bases from V and 0 bases from J; junction bases left unmatched: 11. The CDR3 bases are TGTGCCAGTAGTGTCCGGACAGGGAGGGAGCCTAACTATGGCTACACCTTC. It encodes CASSVRTGREPNYGYTF.

The gene calls are TRBV5-1 and TRBJ1-2; 9 nucleotides agree with TRBD1. This CDR3 has 14 amino acids. The germline V gene has CDR1 SGHRS and CDR2 YFSETQ. Losses at the gene ends were 4 bases for V and 4 bases for J; bases not matched to a gene: 5. CDR3 bases: TGCGCCAGCAGCGTGACAGGGGGAATCTATGGCTACACCTTC. This translates into CASSVTGGIYGYTF. Together with reference TRBV5-1 and TRBJ1-2, the CDR3 gives the full variable domain: KAGVTQTPRYLIKTRGQQVTLSCSPISGHRSVSWYQQTPGQGLQFLFEYFSETQRNKGNFPGRFSGRQFSNSRSEMNVSTLELGDSALYLCASSVTGGIYGYTFGSGTRLTVV.

The V call is TRBV6-4, the J call TRBJ1-1; 7 bases map to TRBD1. V was clipped by 4 bases and J by 4 bases; unmatched bases: 9. Germline values: CDR1 MRHNA, CDR2 SNTAGT. The CDR3 consists of 15 residues. CDR3 coding DNA: TGTGCCAGCAGTGCTAAACAGGGGAGAGGCACTGAAGCTTTCTTT. It specifies CASSAKQGRGTEAFF.